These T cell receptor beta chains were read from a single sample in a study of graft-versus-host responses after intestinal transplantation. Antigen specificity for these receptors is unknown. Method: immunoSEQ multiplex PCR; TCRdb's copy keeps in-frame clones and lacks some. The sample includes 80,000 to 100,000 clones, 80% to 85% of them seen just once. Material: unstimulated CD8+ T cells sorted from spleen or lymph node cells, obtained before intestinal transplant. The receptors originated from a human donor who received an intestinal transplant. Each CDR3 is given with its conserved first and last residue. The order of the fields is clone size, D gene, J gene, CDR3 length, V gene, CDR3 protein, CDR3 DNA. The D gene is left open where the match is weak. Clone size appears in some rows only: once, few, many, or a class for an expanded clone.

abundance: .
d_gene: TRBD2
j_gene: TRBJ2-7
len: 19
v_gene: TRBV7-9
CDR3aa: CASSLFPGLARLSPYEQYF
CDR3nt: TGTGCCAGCAGCTTATTCCCGGGACTAGCGCGGTTGAGTCCCTACGAGCAGTACTTC

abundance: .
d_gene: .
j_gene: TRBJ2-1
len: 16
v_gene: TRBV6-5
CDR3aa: CASSYSGQGNWNEQFF
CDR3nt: TGTGCCAGCAGTTACTCTGGGCAGGGGAACTGGAATGAGCAGTTCTTC

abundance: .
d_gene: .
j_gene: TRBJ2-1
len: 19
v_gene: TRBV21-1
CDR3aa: CASSSRTSGRGGSYNEQFF
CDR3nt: TGTGCCAGCAGCTCCCGGACTAGCGGGAGAGGTGGATCCTACAATGAGCAGTTCTTC

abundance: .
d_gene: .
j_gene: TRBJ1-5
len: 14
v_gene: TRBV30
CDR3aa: CAWSFGPVVQPQHF
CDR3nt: TGTGCCTGGAGTTTCGGACCTGTGGTTCAGCCCCAGCATTTT

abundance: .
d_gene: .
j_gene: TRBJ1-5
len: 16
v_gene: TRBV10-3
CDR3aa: CAISESSGRISQPQHF
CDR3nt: TGTGCCATCAGTGAGTCATCGGGGAGGATAAGTCAGCCCCAGCATTTT

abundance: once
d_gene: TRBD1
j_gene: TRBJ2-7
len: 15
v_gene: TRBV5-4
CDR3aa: CASSAYRDRANEQYF
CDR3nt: TGTGCCAGCAGCGCCTACCGGGACAGGGCGAACGAGCAGTACTTC

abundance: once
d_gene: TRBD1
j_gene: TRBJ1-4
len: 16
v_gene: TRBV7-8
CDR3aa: CASSLWARDSNEKLFF
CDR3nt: TGTGCCAGCAGCTTATGGGCGCGGGACAGTAATGAAAAACTGTTTTTT

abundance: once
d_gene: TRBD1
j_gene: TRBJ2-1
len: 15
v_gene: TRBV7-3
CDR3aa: CASSLPGQGYNEQFF
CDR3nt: TGTGCCAGCAGCTTACCGGGACAGGGCTACAATGAGCAGTTCTTC

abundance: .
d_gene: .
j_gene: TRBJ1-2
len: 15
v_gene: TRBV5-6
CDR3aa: CASSLEGVGSYGYTF
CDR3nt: TGTGCCAGCAGCTTGGAAGGGGTCGGGTCTTATGGCTACACCTTC

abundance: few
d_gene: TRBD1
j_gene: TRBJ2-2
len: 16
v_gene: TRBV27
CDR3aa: CASSPQGARGVGELFF
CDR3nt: TGTGCCAGCAGTCCACAGGGGGCGCGGGGAGTCGGGGAGCTGTTTTTT

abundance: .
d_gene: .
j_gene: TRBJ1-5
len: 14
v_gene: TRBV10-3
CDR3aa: CAISEGQRHQPQHF
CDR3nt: TGTGCCATCAGTGAGGGACAAAGACATCAGCCCCAGCATTTT

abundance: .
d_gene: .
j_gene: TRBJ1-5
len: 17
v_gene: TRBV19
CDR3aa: CASSIDRGPYYDQPQHF
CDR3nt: TGTGCCAGTAGTATAGATCGGGGACCCTATTACGACCAGCCCCAGCATTTT

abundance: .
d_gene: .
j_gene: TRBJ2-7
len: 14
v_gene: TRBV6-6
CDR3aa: CASSPMTGSYEQYF
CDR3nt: TGTGCCAGCAGCCCCATGACAGGCTCCTACGAGCAGTACTTC

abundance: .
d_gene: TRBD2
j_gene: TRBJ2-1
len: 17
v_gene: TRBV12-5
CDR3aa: CASGFTMGGGLFNEQFF
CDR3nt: TGTGCTAGTGGTTTTACAATGGGCGGGGGACTGTTCAATGAGCAGTTCTTC

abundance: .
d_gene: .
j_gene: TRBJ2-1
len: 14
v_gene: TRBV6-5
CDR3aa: CASSYGTGNNEQFF
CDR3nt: TGTGCCAGCAGTTACGGGACGGGAAACAATGAGCAGTTCTTC

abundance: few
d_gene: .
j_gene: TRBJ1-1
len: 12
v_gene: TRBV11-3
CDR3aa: CASSPGAGEAFF
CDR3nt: TGTGCCAGCAGCCCGGGAGCAGGCGAAGCTTTCTTT

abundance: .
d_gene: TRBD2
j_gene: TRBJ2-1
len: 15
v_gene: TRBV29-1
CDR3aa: CSVEGLGRGYNEQFF
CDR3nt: TGCAGCGTTGAAGGACTGGGGAGGGGTTACAATGAGCAGTTCTTC

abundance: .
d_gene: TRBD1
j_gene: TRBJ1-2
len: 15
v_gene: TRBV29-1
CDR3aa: CSVEDLGQGRHGYTF
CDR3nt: TGCAGCGTTGAAGATCTCGGACAGGGAAGACATGGCTACACCTTC

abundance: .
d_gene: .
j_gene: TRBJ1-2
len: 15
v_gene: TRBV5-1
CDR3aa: CASSLEPGYNYGYTF
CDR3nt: TGCGCCAGCAGCTTGGAACCGGGTTATAACTATGGCTACACCTTC

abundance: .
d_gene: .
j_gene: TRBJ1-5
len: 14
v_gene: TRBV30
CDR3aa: CAWSEGHSNQPQHF
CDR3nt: TGTGCCTGGAGTGAGGGACATAGCAATCAGCCCCAGCATTTT

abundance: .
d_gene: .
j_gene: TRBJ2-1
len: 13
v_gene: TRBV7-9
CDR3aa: CASSYVLGGEQFF
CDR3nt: TGTGCCAGCAGCTACGTCCTCGGGGGTGAGCAGTTCTTC

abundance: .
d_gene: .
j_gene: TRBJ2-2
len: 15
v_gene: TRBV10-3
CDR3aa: CAISEPGTNTGELFF
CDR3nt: TGTGCCATCAGTGAGCCGGGTACGAACACCGGGGAGCTGTTTTTT

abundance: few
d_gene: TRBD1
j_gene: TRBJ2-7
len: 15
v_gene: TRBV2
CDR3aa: CASSISPDRAYEQYF
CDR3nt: TGTGCCAGCAGTATCAGCCCGGACAGGGCCTACGAGCAGTACTTC

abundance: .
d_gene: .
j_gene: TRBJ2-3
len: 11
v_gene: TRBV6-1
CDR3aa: CASSYGPSQYF
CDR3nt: TGTGCCAGCAGTTACGGTCCGTCGCAGTATTTT

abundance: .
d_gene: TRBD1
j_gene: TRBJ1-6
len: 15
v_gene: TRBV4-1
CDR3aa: CASSQGRGQNSPLHF
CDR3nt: TGCGCCAGCAGCCAAGGCAGGGGGCAAAATTCACCCCTCCACTTT

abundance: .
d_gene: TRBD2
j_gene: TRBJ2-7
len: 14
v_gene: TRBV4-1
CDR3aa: CASSLTSGSYEQYF
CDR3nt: TGCGCCAGCAGCCTCACTAGCGGCTCCTACGAGCAGTACTTC

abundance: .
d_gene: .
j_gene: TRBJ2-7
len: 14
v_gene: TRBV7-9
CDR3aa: CASSRGHTFYEQYF
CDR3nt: TGTGCCAGCAGCCGGGGCCACACTTTCTACGAGCAGTACTTC

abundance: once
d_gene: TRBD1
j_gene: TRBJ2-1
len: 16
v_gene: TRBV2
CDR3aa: CASSDPKDREDNEQFF
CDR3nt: TGTGCCAGCAGTGACCCGAAGGACAGGGAAGACAATGAGCAGTTCTTC

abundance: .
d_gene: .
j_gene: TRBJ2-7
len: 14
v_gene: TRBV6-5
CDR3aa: CASSWTSSAYEQYF
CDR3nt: TGTGCCAGCAGTTGGACTTCTAGCGCCTACGAGCAGTACTTC

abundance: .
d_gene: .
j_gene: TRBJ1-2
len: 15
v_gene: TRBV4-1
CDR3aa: CASSLLHSSLYGYTF
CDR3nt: TGCGCCAGCAGCCTCCTCCACAGTTCCCTCTATGGCTACACCTTC

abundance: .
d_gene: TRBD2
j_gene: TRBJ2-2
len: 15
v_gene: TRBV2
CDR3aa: CASSYGLAYTGELFF
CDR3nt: TGTGCCAGCAGTTACGGACTAGCTTACACCGGGGAGCTGTTTTTT

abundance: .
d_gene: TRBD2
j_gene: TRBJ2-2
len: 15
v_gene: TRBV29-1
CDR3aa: CSGRGLAENTGELFF
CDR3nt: TGCAGCGGGAGGGGACTAGCGGAGAACACCGGGGAGCTGTTTTTT

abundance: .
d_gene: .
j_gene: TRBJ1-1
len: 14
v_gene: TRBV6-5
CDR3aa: CASSYYGLFTEAFF
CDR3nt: TGTGCCAGCAGTTACTATGGACTGTTCACTGAAGCTTTCTTT

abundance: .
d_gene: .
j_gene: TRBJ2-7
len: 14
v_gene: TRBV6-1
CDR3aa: CASSATENYYEQYF
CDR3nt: TGTGCCAGCAGTGCGACAGAAAACTACTACGAGCAGTACTTC

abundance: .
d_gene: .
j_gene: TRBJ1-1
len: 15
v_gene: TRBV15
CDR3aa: CATSRDLVGASEAFF
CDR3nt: TGTGCCACCAGCAGAGATTTGGTAGGGGCGTCTGAAGCTTTCTTT

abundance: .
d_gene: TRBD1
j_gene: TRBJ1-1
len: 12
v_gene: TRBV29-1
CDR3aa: CSVETGGGIAFF
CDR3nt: TGCAGCGTTGAAACAGGGGGCGGAATAGCTTTCTTT

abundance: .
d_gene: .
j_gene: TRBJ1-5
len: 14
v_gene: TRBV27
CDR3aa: CASSKGRGNQPQHF
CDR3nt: TGTGCCAGCAGCAAAGGCAGGGGCAATCAGCCCCAGCATTTT

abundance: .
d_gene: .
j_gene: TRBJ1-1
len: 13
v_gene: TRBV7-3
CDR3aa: CASSLMGGTEAFF
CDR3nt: TGTGCCAGCAGCTTAATGGGGGGCACTGAAGCTTTCTTT

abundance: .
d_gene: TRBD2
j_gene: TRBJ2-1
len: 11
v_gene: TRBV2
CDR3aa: CAIGGEAEQFF
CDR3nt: TGTGCCATTGGGGGGGAGGCTGAGCAGTTCTTC